This is a list of T cell receptor beta chains from one sample in a study of T cell responses to AZD1222 COVID-19 vaccine. The table came from immunoSEQ multiplex PCR; TCRdb's copy has only in-frame clones and leaves some out. The sample includes approximately 110,000 clones, approximately 88% seen only once; the top ten take about 2.5%. Sequencing used peripheral blood, obtained on day 0 of AZD1222 vaccination. Receptors originate from an adult in good health. Each CDR3 is given with its conserved first and last residue. The D gene is left open where the match is weak. The size entry is marked missing in some rows and otherwise reads once, few, many or a size class.

D gene	V gene	J gene	clone size	CDR3 protein	CDR3 DNA
TRBD2	TRBV28	TRBJ2-1	once	CASSLAGGVNEQFF	TGTGCCAGCAGTTTAGCGGGAGGAGTGAATGAGCAGTTCTTC
.	TRBV7-9	TRBJ2-1	.	CASSFELSPEQFF	TGTGCCAGCAGCTTTGAACTATCCCCTGAGCAGTTCTTC
TRBD1	TRBV3-1/TRBV3-2	TRBJ1-1	.	CASRGTGKMGEAFF	TGTGCCAGCAGAGGGACAGGAAAGATGGGTGAAGCTTTCTTT
.	TRBV11-1	TRBJ2-1	.	CASSRGASLSYNEQFF	TGTGCCAGCAGCCGGGGGGCCTCCCTGTCCTACAATGAGCAGTTCTTC
.	TRBV10-1	TRBJ2-7	few	CASSEEPTPSYEQYF	TGCGCCAGCAGTGAGGAGCCTACCCCCTCCTACGAGCAGTACTTC
.	TRBV18	TRBJ2-5	.	CASSPFKIGAGETQYF	TGTGCCAGCTCACCTTTCAAGATAGGGGCTGGAGAGACCCAGTACTTC
.	TRBV2	TRBJ2-1	.	CASRGGQGRLCVF	TGTGCCAGCAGGGGGGGGCAGGGTCGGTTATGTGTCTTC
.	TRBV18	TRBJ1-5	.	CASSLDAEPQHF	TGTGCCAGCTCGCTGGACGCGGAGCCCCAGCATTTT
.	TRBV19	TRBJ1-2	.	CASSIEINGYTF	TGTGCCAGTAGTATAGAGATAAATGGCTACACCTTC
.	TRBV7-9	TRBJ2-1	many	CASSLGGHPNEQFF	TGTGCCAGCAGCTTAGGGGGACATCCCAATGAGCAGTTCTTC
TRBD2	TRBV27	TRBJ2-1	.	CASSLAGGLAVINEQFF	TGTGCCAGCAGTTTAGCGGGTGGACTAGCGGTTATCAATGAGCAGTTCTTC
.	TRBV12-3/TRBV12-4	TRBJ2-1	.	CASSLRLHNEQFF	TGTGCCAGCAGTTTAAGACTGCACAATGAGCAGTTCTTC
.	TRBV19	TRBJ2-2	few	CASSIAGPGELFF	TGTGCCAGTAGTATAGCAGGGCCCGGGGAGCTGTTTTTT
TRBD2	TRBV4-2	TRBJ2-7	.	CASSQGLGAGVAYEQYF	TGTGCCAGCAGCCAAGGGCTGGGTGCGGGGGTCGCCTACGAGCAGTACTTC
.	TRBV5-1	TRBJ1-2	.	CASSLGRGNYGYTF	TGCGCCAGCAGCTTGGGGCGGGGAAACTATGGCTACACCTTC
TRBD1	TRBV11-3	TRBJ2-5	.	CASSSAGTGGGETQYF	TGTGCCAGCAGCTCGGCTGGGACAGGGGGCGGGGAGACCCAGTACTTC
.	TRBV5-3	TRBJ2-3	.	CARSLASDTQYF	TGTGCCAGAAGCTTGGCCTCAGATACGCAGTATTTT